This T cell receptor (beta chain) is drawn from a study of radiotherapy plus CTLA-4 blockade in lung cancer. Germline lookup yields CDR1 SGHTA and CDR2 FQGTGA. The CDR3 consists of 18 residues. V lost 5 bases and J lost 2, with 24 bases in between. TCRdb's copy holds only in-frame clones and misses some; the assay was immunoSEQ multiplex PCR. Found here are some 73,000 clones, 70% to 85% of them singletons; the top ten hold 0.79%. Sequences were derived from peripheral blood, sampled from a patient treated with radiotherapy plus ipilimumab. This receptor was identified in a human donor with non-small cell lung cancer who had stable disease on radiotherapy plus ipilimumab. This sequence joins TRBV7-3 and TRBJ1-1; TRBD1 might be the D (5 bases). CDR3 in amino acids: CASSPAVRHGTLNTEAFF. CDR3 in DNA: TGTGCCAGCAGCCCCGCGGTCCGGCACGGGACCCTAAACACTGAAGCTTTCTTT.